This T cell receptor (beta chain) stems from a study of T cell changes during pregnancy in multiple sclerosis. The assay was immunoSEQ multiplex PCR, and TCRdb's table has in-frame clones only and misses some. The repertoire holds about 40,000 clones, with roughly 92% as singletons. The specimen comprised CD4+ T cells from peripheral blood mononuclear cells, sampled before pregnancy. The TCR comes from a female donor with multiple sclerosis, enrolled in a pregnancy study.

In DNA form, the CDR3 reads TGTGCCAGCAGCTTAAAAAGGGGGGGGACCTACAATGAGCAGTTCTTC. The encoded protein is CASSLKRGGTYNEQFF. V and J are TRBV7-3 and TRBJ2-1; TRBD2 might be the D (7 bases). Per germline, CDR1 SGHTA and CDR2 FQGTGA. Trimming removed 1 base from V and 2 bases from J, with 12 bases in between. This CDR3 has 16 residues.